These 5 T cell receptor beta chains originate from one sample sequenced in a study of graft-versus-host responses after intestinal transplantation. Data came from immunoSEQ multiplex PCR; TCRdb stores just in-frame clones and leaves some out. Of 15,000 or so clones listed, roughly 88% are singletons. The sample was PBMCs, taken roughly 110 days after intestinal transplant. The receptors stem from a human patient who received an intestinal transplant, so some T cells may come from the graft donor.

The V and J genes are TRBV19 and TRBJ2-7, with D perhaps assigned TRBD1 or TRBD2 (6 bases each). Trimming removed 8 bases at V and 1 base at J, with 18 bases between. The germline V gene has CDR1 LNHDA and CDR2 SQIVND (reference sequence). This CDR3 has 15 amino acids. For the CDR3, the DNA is TGTGCCAGTCAGTTGGCGGGACACTTTTCCTACGAGCAGTACTTC. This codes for CASQLAGHFSYEQYF. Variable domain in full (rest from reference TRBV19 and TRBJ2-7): DGGITQSPKYLFRKEGQNVTLSCEQNLNHDAMYWYRQDPGQGLRLIYYSQIVNDFQKGDIAEGYSVSREKKESFPLTVTSAQKNPTAFYLCASQLAGHFSYEQYFGPGTRLTVT.

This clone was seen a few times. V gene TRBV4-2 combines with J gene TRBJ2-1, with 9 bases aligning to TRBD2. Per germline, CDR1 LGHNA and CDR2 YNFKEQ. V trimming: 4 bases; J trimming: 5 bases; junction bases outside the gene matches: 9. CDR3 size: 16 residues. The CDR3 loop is CASSRPLASGDNEQFF. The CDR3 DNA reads TGTGCCAGCAGCCGACCTCTAGCTAGCGGGGACAATGAGCAGTTCTTC.

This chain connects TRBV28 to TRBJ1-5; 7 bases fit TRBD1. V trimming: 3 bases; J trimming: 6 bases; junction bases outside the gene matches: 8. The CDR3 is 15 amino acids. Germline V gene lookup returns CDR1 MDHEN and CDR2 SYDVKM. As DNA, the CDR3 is TGTGCCAGCAGTTTGCAAGACAGGGACAGTCAGCCCCAGCATTTT. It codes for CASSLQDRDSQPQHF.

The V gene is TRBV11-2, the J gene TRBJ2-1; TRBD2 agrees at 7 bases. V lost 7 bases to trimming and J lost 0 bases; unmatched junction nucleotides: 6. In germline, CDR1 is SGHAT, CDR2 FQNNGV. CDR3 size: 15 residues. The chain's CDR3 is CASTLLASSYNEQFF. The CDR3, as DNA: TGTGCCAGCACCCTACTAGCGAGCTCCTACAATGAGCAGTTCTTC.

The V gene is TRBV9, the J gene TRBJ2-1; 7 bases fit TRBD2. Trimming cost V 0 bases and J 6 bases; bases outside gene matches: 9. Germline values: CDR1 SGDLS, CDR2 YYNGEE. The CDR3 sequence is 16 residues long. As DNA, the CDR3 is TGTGCCAGCAGCGTAGAGAGGGCGGGAGCCCCCAATGAGCAGTTCTTC. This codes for CASSVERAGAPNEQFF.